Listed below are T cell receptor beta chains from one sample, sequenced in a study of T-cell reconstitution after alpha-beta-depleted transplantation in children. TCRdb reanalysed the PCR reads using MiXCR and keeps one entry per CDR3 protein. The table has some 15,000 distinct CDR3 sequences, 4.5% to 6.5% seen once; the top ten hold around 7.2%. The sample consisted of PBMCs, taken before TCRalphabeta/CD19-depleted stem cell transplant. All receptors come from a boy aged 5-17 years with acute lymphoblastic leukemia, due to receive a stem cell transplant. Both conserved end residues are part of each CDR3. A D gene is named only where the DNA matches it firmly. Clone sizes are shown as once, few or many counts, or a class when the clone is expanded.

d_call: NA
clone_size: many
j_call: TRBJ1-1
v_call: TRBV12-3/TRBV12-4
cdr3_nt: TGTGCCAGCAGTTTCCCCACGCCACGTCAGAACACTGAAGCTTTCTTT
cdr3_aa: CASSFPTPRQNTEAFF

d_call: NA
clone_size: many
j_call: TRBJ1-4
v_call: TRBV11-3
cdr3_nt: TGTGCCAGCAGCTTAGGGGCAGGGGAGGGTAGATGGTATGAAAAACTGTTTTTT
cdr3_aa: CASSLGAGEGRWYEKLFF

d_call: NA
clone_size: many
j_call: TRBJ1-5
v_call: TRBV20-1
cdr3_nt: TGCAGTGCTACTGTCCCAACAGGAGGCAGTTCTCAGCCCCAGCATTTT
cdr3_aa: CSATVPTGGSSQPQHF

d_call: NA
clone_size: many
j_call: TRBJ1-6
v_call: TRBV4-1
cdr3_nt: TGCGCCAGCAGCGCAACGGGCATGGATTCACCCCTCCACTTT
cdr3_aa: CASSATGMDSPLHF

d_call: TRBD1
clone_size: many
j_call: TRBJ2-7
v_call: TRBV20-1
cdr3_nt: TGCAGTGCTAGCGGGACAGGGAACACCTACGAGCAGTACTTC
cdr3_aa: CSASGTGNTYEQYF

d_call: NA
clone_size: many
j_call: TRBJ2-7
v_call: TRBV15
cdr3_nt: TGTGCCACCAGCAGGTCCGACGATTACGAGCAGTACTTC
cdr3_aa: CATSRSDDYEQYF

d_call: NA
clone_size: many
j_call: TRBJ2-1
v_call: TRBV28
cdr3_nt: TGTGCCAGCAGTTCAGCGGTTGAGCAGTTCTTC
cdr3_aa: CASSSAVEQFF

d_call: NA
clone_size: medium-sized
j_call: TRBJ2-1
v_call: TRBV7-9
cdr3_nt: TGTGCCAGCAGTATTACCTTCAATGAGCAGTTCTTC
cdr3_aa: CASSITFNEQFF

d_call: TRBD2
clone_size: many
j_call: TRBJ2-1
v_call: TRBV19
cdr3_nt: TGTGCCAGTAGTGGCGGGAGGCGCAATGAGCAGTTCTTC
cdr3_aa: CASSGGRRNEQFF

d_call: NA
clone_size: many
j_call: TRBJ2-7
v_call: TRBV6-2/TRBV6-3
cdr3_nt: TGTGCCAGCAGTTACCCACGGTCGTTATTGCGCCCCTACGAGCAGTACTTC
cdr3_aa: CASSYPRSLLRPYEQYF

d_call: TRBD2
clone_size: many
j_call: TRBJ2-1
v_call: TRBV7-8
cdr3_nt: TGTGCCAGCAGCTCTTATAGCGGGAGGGCCTCCTACAATGAGCAGTTCTTC
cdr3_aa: CASSSYSGRASYNEQFF